The subject of this entry is one T cell receptor (beta chain). The sample originates from a study of blood T cell repertoires in COVID-19. Turning to the study itself: The samples span acute and convalescent COVID-19 from the United States, Italy and Spain. T cells, B-cell-depleted T cells, or PBMCs supplied cDNA or gDNA.

CDR1 and CDR2 (germline): SGHTA, FQGNSA. This CDR3 has 15 amino acids. V lost 3 bases, J lost 7 bases, and 11 bases stayed unmatched. Original processing methods: Reference gene primer amplification yielded estimated nucleated cell counts. Profiled with immunoSEQ multiplex PCR; TCRdb holds only in-frame clones, not every one. The V and J calls and clone size were taken over from that table, and D and trimming were inferred from the DNA. The table shows about 200,000 clones, with 86% occurring only once. The chain links TRBV7-2 to TRBJ2-5; TRBD2 aligns across 7 bases. This receptor was identified in a woman in her 50s with acute or convalescent COVID-19. Sequences were obtained from peripheral blood. CDR3 amino acids: CASSFPSGAKATQYF. The CDR3 DNA reads TGTGCCAGCAGCTTTCCTAGCGGAGCAAAGGCGACCCAGTACTTC.